One and the same sample provided the 15 T cell receptor beta chains below, sequenced in a study of shared clonotypes between healthy human individuals. Measured with immunoSEQ multiplex PCR; TCRdb has only the in-frame clones, and not every one. The sample shows a few million clones, 85% to 95% of them seen only once. Input material: naive CD4+ T cells from PBMCs. Subset of the sample: CD45RA+ positively selected. The receptors shown here come from a young man in good health. Some clones in this sample may be carry-over from other donors' samples.

The genes are TRBV5-4 and TRBJ2-2; TRBD2 aligns across 15 bases. Germline loops: CDR1 SGHNT, CDR2 YYREEE (reference sequence). Losses at the gene ends were 3 bases for V and 3 bases for J; bases not matched to a gene: 9. The CDR3 totals 19 residues. The CDR3 loop reads CASSSRTSGRARHTGELFF. CDR3 DNA: TGTGCCAGCAGCTCCCGGACTAGCGGGAGGGCCCGTCACACCGGGGAGCTGTTTTTT.

This clone was observed a handful of times. J is TRBJ1-1 and V is TRBV19, with 8 bases aligning to TRBD1. This CDR3 is built from 14 residues. The trim removed 6 bases at V and 5 bases at J, leaving 8 bases unmatched. CDR1 and CDR2 from the germline V gene are LNHDA and SQIVND (reference sequence). The CDR3 here is CASSKQGELTEAFF. The DNA of the CDR3 is TGTGCCAGTAGCAAACAGGGGGAACTTACTGAAGCTTTCTTT.

This clone was counted a single time. The chain recombines TRBV4-1 with TRBJ2-1, with unresolved D. Germline V gene data show CDR1 as MGHRA and CDR2 as YSYEKL. V shed 0 bases and J shed 8 bases, with 8 bases lying between them. CDR3 length: 13 residues. The CDR3 DNA follows: TGCGCCAGCAGCCAAGATCAGGATTATGAGCAGTTCTTC. Translating gives CASSQDQDYEQFF.

The V gene is TRBV4-2, the J gene TRBJ1-5; no definite D call. Between the trimmed V and J ends, which lost 1 base and 2 bases, there was a span of 9 bases. This CDR3 comprises 15 residues. Germline CDR1 is LGHNA and CDR2 is YNFKEQ. The CDR3 protein is CASSQGPLGNQPQHF. The CDR3 nucleotides are TGTGCCAGCAGCCAAGGCCCACTAGGCAATCAGCCCCAGCATTTT.

Turning to this clone: Other DNA sequences within the sample encode an identical CDR3. V is TRBV5-1 and J is TRBJ2-3; tentatively, D is TRBD1 (6 bases). Per germline, CDR1 SGHRS and CDR2 YFSETQ. There are 15 residues in the CDR3. Trimming shortened V by 0 bases and J by 3 bases, and 11 bases separated the two germline ends. The CDR3 loop is CASSLAGQGTDTQYF. CDR3 DNA: TGCGCCAGCAGCTTGGCGGGGCAGGGGACAGATACGCAGTATTTT. The full variable domain, its missing parts supplied by reference TRBV5-1 and TRBJ2-3, is KAGVTQTPRYLIKTRGQQVTLSCSPISGHRSVSWYQQTPGQGLQFLFEYFSETQRNKGNFPGRFSGRQFSNSRSEMNVSTLELGDSALYLCASSLAGQGTDTQYFGPGTRLTVL.

This sequence joins TRBV5-1 and TRBJ2-5; 14 bases align to TRBD2. This CDR3 has 17 residues. Trimming removed 0 bases from V and 4 bases from J; junction bases left unmatched: 5. Germline V lookup: CDR1 SGHRS, CDR2 YFSETQ. The CDR3 loop is CASSLEGLAGVTETQYF. The CDR3 DNA reads TGCGCCAGCAGCTTGGAGGGACTAGCGGGAGTAACAGAGACCCAGTACTTC.

The gene calls are TRBV27 and TRBJ2-2; a weak D match, TRBD2 (5 bases). The CDR3 is 13 residues long. Per the germline V gene, CDR1 is MNHEY and CDR2 is SMNVEV (reference sequence). Deletions cut 5 bases from V and 3 bases from J, with 7 bases between. The CDR3 here is CASSPSYTGELFF. In DNA form, the CDR3 reads TGTGCCAGCAGTCCTAGCTACACCGGGGAGCTGTTTTTT.

The count of this clone is one. The V gene is TRBV7-2, the J gene TRBJ2-1; 7 bases align to TRBD2. V gave up 1 base and J gave up 1 base; unmatched junction bases: 10. Germline values: CDR1 SGHTA, CDR2 FQGNSA. The CDR3 sequence is 18 residues long. The CDR3 spells CASSLGSYTGGSYNEQFF. In nucleotides, the CDR3 is TGTGCCAGCAGCTTAGGATCTTATACGGGAGGTTCCTACAATGAGCAGTTCTTC. The whole variable domain, filled in from reference TRBV7-2 and TRBJ2-1, reads GAGVSQSPSNKVTEKGKDVELRCDPISGHTALYWYRQSLGQGLEFLIYFQGNSAPDKSGLPSDRFSAERTGGSVSTLTIQRTQQEDSAVYLCASSLGSYTGGSYNEQFFGPGTRLTVL.

Concerning this clone: The sample carries other DNA sequences with the same CDR3. The chain has TRBV27 and TRBJ2-7, with 9 bases that match TRBD2. CDR1 and CDR2 (germline): MNHEY, SMNVEV (reference sequence). The CDR3 consists of 14 residues. Unmatched junction bases numbered 3, after V lost 6 bases and J lost 0 bases. The CDR3 DNA sequence: TGTGCCAGCAGGCTAGCGGGGCGCTCCTACGAGCAGTACTTC. Translated: CASRLAGRSYEQYF.

The rearrangement joins TRBV5-1 to TRBJ1-1; 9 positions match TRBD1. Germline CDR1 and CDR2: SGHRS and YFSETQ. This CDR3 is 13 amino acids long. J was trimmed by 4 bases and V by 4 bases; bases with no gene match: 2. The chain's CDR3 is CASSGQGRTEAFF. The CDR3 nucleotides read TGCGCCAGCAGCGGACAGGGGCGCACTGAAGCTTTCTTT.

In DNA, the CDR3 is TGTGCCAGCAGCGTAGGCTCGGTGGGGAGGGAGCAGTTCTTC. This codes for CASSVGSVGREQFF. This chain connects TRBV9 to TRBJ2-1, with D possibly TRBD2 on 6 matching bases. Per germline, CDR1 SGDLS and CDR2 YYNGEE. The length of the CDR3 is 14 residues. Trimming took off 0 bases at V and 10 bases at J, with 14 bases between the two ends. Full variable domain (outside the CDR3, taken from reference TRBV9 and TRBJ2-1): DSGVTQTPKHLITATGQRVTLRCSPRSGDLSVYWYQQSLDQGLQFLIQYYNGEERAKGNILERFSAQQFPDLHSELNLSSLELGDSALYFCASSVGSVGREQFFGPGTRLTVL.

In regard to this clone: Other DNA variants within this sample encode the same CDR3. This chain links TRBV6-5 with TRBJ2-2; D unresolved. The V and J ends lost 0 bases and 1 base respectively, with 3 bases between them. Germline CDR1 and CDR2: MNHEY and SVGAGI. CDR3 size: 14 residues. As DNA, the CDR3 is TGTGCCAGCAGTTACTCTCTGAACACCGGGGAGCTGTTTTTT. Translated: CASSYSLNTGELFF.

This chain connects TRBV19 to TRBJ2-7, with D tentatively TRBD1 or TRBD2 (5 bases each). Trimming took off 3 bases at V and 4 bases at J, with 13 bases between the two ends. This CDR3 has 14 amino acids. CDR1 and CDR2 (germline): LNHDA, SQIVND (reference sequence). CDR3 bases: TGTGCCAGTAGTATCCCGGGACCACTATACGAGCAGTACTTC. This encodes CASSIPGPLYEQYF.

This rearrangement joins TRBV7-9 to TRBJ2-1; a possible D gene is TRBD2 (5 bases). The germline V gene has CDR1 SEHNR and CDR2 FQNEAQ (reference sequence). This CDR3 has 13 amino acids. V was pared by 5 bases and J by 7 bases, with 12 bases between. Here the CDR3 reads CASSHIGGNEQFF. The CDR3 region has the DNA TGTGCCAGCAGCCACATAGGCGGGAATGAGCAGTTCTTC.

The chain links TRBV6-6 to TRBJ1-1, with a possible D match to TRBD1 (5 bases). The V gene's germline CDR1 is MNHNY and CDR2 SVGAGI (reference sequence). CDR3 size: 13 residues. V was clipped by 9 bases and J by 5 bases, with 16 bases between them. In nucleotides, the CDR3 is TGTGCCAGTAAAACCCCCGAGGGGACTGAAGCTTTCTTT. This encodes CASKTPEGTEAFF.